This T cell receptor beta chain originates from a study of beta chain features in type 1 diabetes. Study-wide background: Examination spanned approximately 110 million sorted cells from all samples.

Broader study findings: All four CD4+ subsets from Type 1 diabetes patients carried moderately but significantly shorter TCRB CDR3s. Compared to healthy donors, patients appeared to have naive, central memory and Treg TCRB repertoires that were more alike.

Expressed TCRB transcripts were sequenced after all isolated RNA was converted to cDNA. The assay was immunoSEQ multiplex PCR, and TCRdb's table has in-frame clones only and misses some. Here the sample spans 300,000 to 400,000 clones, 13% being singletons. A sort by CD45RO/CCR7/CD25/CD127/CD95/CD27 yielded CD4+ naive, central memory, regulatory and stem cell-like memory cells. In this sample, this clone turned up a few times. Its antigen is unknown. The sequence was obtained from a woman in her late teens or twenties with type 1 diabetes. The specimen was naive CD4+ T cells from blood.

DNA for the CDR3: TGCGCCAGCAGCTTAACAGGGGGCAAGGACACTGAAGCTTTCTTT. Translating it yields CASSLTGGKDTEAFF. The chain uses TRBV5-1 and TRBJ1-1; the match to TRBD1 covers 9 bases. CDR1 and CDR2 (germline): SGHRS, YFSETQ. This CDR3 has 15 residues. V dropped 2 bases and J dropped 3; count of bases not matched to a gene: 5.